This T cell receptor (beta chain) is drawn from a study of T-cell memory formation after mild COVID-19. Whole-study results and caveats: While clones contracting from day 15 to 85 were balanced between CD4 and CD8, later expanders leaned CD4+.

This CDR3 has 16 amino acids. CDR1 is SGHRS, CDR2 YFSETQ, per germline. V gave up 3 bases and J gave up 2 bases, with 14 bases separating them. The table lists this clonotype with a few counts. The antigen is undetermined. TCRdb re-called the 5' RACE reads with MiXCR, one entry per CDR3 protein. Counted here are about 360,000 distinct CDR3 sequences, 13% to 15% occurring once; the ten biggest clones make up about 22%. Sequencing used PBMCs or a T cell subset sorted from them (not recorded which). The sequence derives from a man younger than 35 who had mild COVID-19 (a few samples of this study predate the infection). Cell type and time point are not known. The chain employs TRBV5-1 and TRBJ2-2, with D uncertain. DNA of the CDR3: TGCGCCAGCAGCTCGTCCTCAAGCCCCAACACCGGGGAGCTGTTTTTT. Translating gives CASSSSSSPNTGELFF.